Listed below are T cell receptor beta chains from one sample, sequenced in a study of T cell responses to AZD1222 COVID-19 vaccine. Profiling relied on immunoSEQ multiplex PCR, and the TCRdb table lists in-frame clones only, not all of them. The table records 180,000 or so clones, around 95% of them present only once. The input for sequencing was peripheral blood, taken on day 0 of AZD1222 vaccination. These receptor sequences come from an adult in good health. CDR3s include the opening cysteine and the closing phenylalanine or tryptophan. Fields, in order: V gene, J gene, D gene, clone size, CDR3 protein, CDR3 DNA. The D gene is left open where the match is weak. Part of the rows lack a size; the others show once, few, many or a class for expanded clones.

>TRBV7-2|TRBJ2-1|NA|NA
CASSLGRGERGQFF
TGTGCCAGCAGCTTGGGAAGGGGAGAAAGAGGGCAGTTCTTC
>TRBV5-8|TRBJ2-5|NA|NA
CASSFFPPDQETQYF
TGTGCCAGCAGCTTTTTCCCCCCGGACCAAGAGACCCAGTACTTC
>TRBV12-3/TRBV12-4|TRBJ1-1|NA|NA
CASSLRGFAEAFF
TGTGCCAGCAGTTTAAGGGGGTTCGCTGAAGCTTTCTTT
>TRBV6-6|TRBJ1-5|NA|NA
CASSYEGQPQHF
TGTGCCAGCAGTTATGAGGGTCAGCCCCAGCATTTT
>TRBV27|TRBJ1-3|TRBD1|NA
CASSPYWDGDSSGNTIYF
TGTGCCAGCAGCCCTTACTGGGACGGGGACAGCTCTGGAAACACCATATATTTT
>TRBV5-1|TRBJ2-7|NA|few
CASSFGDVSYEQYF
TGCGCCAGCAGCTTTGGGGACGTCTCCTACGAGCAGTACTTC
>TRBV20-1|TRBJ1-2|NA|NA
CSAGEEGGYTF
TGCAGTGCTGGGGAAGAGGGGGGCTACACCTTC
>TRBV4-1|TRBJ2-2|TRBD2|NA
CASSVLAGGTGELFF
TGCGCCAGCAGCGTCCTAGCGGGAGGCACCGGGGAGCTGTTTTTT
>TRBV2|TRBJ1-4|NA|NA
CASSGGVASSNEKLFF
TGTGCCAGCAGTGGTGGTGTGGCGAGTTCGAATGAAAAACTGTTTTTT
>TRBV4-1|TRBJ2-5|TRBD1|NA
CASSQTGTGQETQYF
TGCGCCAGCAGCCAAACTGGGACAGGCCAAGAGACCCAGTACTTC
>TRBV5-1|TRBJ2-1|NA|NA
CASSLENRQFF
TGCGCCAGCAGCTTGGAGAATAGGCAGTTCTTC